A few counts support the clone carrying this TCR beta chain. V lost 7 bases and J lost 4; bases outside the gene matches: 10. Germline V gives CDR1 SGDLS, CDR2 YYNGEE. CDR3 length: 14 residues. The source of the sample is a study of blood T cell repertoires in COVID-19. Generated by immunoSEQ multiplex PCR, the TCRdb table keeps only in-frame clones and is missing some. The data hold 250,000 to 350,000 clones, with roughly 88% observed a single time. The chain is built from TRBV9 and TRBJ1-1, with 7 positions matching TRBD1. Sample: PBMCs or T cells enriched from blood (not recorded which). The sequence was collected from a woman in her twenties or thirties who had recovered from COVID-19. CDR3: CASGQEGTATEAFF. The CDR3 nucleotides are TGTGCCAGCGGACAGGAGGGGACGGCCACTGAAGCTTTCTTT.